This TCR beta chain was identified in a study of T cell repertoires in cytomegalovirus infection. Overall study context: CMV epitopes, recently identified HLA-C-restricted and well-studied HLA-B-restricted, were used. Study-level points and caveats: HLA-C-restricted CMV clonotypes gave the most frequent clonotype in two of eight donors.

The germline V gene encodes CDR1 SGHTA and CDR2 FQGNSA. J was trimmed by 4 bases and V by 5 bases; bases with no gene match: 13. The CDR3 loop spans 19 amino acids. TCRdb processed the reads anew with MiXCR; each CDR3 protein has one entry. The table lists tens of thousands of distinct CDR3 sequences, roughly a fifth of them singletons. This clonotype has just a few counts. Its specificity is not known. The chain couples TRBV7-2 to TRBJ2-3, with TRBD2 matching over 15 bases. The origin of this receptor is a human donor in good health (CMV status not recorded). Some clones in this sample may be carry-over from other donors' samples. This sample comprised CD8+ T cells from cultured PBMCs, obtained from culture after CMV antigen stimulation. For the CDR3, the DNA is TGTGCCAGCAGCCCTCTTCCCGGGACTAGCGGGAGGAGGGCAGATACGCAGTATTTT. Protein: CASSPLPGTSGRRADTQYF. Variable domain in full (rest from reference TRBV7-2 and TRBJ2-3): GAGVSQSPSNKVTEKGKDVELRCDPISGHTALYWYRQSLGQGLEFLIYFQGNSAPDKSGLPSDRFSAERTGGSVSTLTIQRTQQEDSAVYLCASSPLPGTSGRRADTQYFGPGTRLTVL.